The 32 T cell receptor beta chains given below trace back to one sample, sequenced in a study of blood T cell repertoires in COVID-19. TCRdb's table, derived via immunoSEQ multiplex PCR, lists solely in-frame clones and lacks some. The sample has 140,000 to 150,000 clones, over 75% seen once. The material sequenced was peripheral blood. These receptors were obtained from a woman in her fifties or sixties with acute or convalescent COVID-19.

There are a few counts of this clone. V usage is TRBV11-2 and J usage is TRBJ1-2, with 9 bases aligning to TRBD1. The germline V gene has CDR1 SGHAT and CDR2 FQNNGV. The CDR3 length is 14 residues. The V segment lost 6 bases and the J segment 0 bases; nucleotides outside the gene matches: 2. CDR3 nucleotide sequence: TGTGCCAGCAGTCGGACAGGGGCTAACTATGGCTACACCTTC. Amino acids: CASSRTGANYGYTF.

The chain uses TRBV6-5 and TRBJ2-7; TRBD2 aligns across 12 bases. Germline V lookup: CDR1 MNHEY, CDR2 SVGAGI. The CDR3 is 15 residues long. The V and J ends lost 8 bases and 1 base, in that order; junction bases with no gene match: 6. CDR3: CASGLAGGISYEQYF. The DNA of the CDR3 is TGTGCCAGCGGGCTAGCGGGAGGGATTTCCTACGAGCAGTACTTC.

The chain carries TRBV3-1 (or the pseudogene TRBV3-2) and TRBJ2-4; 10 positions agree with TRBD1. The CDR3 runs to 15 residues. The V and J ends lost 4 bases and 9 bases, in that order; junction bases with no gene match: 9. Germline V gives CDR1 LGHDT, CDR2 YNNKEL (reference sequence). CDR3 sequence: CASSPFPGQGGIQYF. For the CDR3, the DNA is TGTGCCAGCAGCCCCTTTCCCGGACAGGGGGGCATTCAGTACTTC.

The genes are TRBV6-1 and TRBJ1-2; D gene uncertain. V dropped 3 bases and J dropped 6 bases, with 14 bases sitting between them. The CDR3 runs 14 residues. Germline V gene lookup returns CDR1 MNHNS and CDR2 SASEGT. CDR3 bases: TGTGCCAGCAGTGAGCCCGGGAGCTTGGATGGCTACACCTTC. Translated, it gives CASSEPGSLDGYTF.

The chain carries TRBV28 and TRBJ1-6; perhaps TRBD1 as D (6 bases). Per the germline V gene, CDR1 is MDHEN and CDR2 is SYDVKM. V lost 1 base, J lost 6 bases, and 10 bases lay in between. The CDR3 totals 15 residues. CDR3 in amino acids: CASSLSGAGNSPLHF. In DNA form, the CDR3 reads TGTGCCAGCAGTTTATCAGGGGCAGGTAATTCACCCCTCCACTTT. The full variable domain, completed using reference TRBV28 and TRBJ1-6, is DVKVTQSSRYLVKRTGEKVFLECVQDMDHENMFWYRQDPGLGLRLIYFSYDVKMKEKGDIPEGYSVSREKKERFSLILESASTNQTSMYLCASSLSGAGNSPLHFGNGTRLTVT.

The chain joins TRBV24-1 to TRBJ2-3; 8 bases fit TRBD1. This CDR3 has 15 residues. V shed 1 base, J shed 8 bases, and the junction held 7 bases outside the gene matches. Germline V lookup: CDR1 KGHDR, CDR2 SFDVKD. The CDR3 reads CATSDLTGGISTQYF. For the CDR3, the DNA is TGTGCCACCAGTGATTTAACAGGGGGTATTAGTACGCAGTATTTT.

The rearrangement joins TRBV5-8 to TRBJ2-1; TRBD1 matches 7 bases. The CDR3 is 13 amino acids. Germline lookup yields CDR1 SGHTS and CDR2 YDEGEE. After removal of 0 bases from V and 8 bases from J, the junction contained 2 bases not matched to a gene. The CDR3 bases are TGTGCCAGCAGCTTGGGACAGGGCTATGAGCAGTTCTTC. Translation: CASSLGQGYEQFF.

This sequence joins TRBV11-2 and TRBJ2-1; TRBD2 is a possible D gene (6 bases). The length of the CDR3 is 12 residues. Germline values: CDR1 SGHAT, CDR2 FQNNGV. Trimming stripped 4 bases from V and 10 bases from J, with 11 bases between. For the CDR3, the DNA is TGTGCCAGCAGCTACGGAGGGGACGAGCAGTTCTTC. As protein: CASSYGGDEQFF. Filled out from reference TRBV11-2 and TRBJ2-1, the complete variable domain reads EAGVAQSPRYKIIEKRQSVAFWCNPISGHATLYWYQQILGQGPKLLIQFQNNGVVDDSQLPKDRFSAERLKGVDSTLKIQPAKLEDSAVYLCASSYGGDEQFFGPGTRLTVL.

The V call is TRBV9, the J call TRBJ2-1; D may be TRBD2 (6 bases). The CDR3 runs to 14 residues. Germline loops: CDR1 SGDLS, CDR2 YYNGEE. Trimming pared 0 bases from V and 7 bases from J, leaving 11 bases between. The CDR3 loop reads CASSVEVGSNEQFF. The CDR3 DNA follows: TGTGCCAGCAGCGTAGAAGTCGGGAGTAATGAGCAGTTCTTC.

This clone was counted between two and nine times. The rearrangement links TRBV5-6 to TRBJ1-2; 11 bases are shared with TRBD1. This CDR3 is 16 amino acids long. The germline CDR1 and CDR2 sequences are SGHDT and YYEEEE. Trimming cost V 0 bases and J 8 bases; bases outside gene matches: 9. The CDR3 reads CASSLVGGTGGEGYTF. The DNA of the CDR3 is TGTGCCAGCAGCTTGGTTGGCGGGACAGGGGGTGAAGGCTACACCTTC. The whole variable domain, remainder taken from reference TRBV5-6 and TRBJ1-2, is DAGVTQSPTHLIKTRGQQVTLRCSPKSGHDTVSWYQQALGQGPQFIFQYYEEEERQRGNFPDRFSGHQFPNYSSELNVNALLLGDSALYLCASSLVGGTGGEGYTFGSGTRLTVV.

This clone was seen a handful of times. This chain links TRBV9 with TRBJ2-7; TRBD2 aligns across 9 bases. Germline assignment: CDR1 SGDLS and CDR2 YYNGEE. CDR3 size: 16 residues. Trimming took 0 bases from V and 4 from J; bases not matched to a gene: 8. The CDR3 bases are TGTGCCAGCAGCGTAGGAAGTAGCGGGAGCTTATACGAGCAGTACTTC. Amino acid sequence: CASSVGSSGSLYEQYF.

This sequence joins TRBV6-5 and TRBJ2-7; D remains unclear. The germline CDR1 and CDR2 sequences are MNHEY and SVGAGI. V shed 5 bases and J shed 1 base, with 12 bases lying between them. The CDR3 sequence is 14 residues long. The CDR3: CASSHRVPSYEQYF. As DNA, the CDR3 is TGTGCCAGCAGTCACCGGGTTCCATCCTACGAGCAGTACTTC.

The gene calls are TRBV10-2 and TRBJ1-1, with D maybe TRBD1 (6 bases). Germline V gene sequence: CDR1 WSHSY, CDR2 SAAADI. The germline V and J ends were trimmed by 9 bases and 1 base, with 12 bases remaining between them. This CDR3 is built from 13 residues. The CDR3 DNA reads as TGCGCCAGTCGCCGGACAGAGAACACTGAAGCTTTCTTT. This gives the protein CASRRTENTEAFF.

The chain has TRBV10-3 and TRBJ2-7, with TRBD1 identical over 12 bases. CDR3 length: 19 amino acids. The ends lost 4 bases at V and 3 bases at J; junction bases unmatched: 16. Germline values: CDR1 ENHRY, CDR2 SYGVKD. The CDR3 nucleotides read TGTGCCATCAGTGGACCGGGACAGGGGGCTTCATCGTTCATCTACGAGCAGTACTTC. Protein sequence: CAISGPGQGASSFIYEQYF.

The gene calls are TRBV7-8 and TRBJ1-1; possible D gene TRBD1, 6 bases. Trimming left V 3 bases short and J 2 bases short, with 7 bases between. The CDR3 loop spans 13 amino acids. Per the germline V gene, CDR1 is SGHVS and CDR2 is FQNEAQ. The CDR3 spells CASSLDSNTEAFF. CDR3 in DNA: TGTGCCAGCAGCTTGGACAGTAACACTGAAGCTTTCTTT.

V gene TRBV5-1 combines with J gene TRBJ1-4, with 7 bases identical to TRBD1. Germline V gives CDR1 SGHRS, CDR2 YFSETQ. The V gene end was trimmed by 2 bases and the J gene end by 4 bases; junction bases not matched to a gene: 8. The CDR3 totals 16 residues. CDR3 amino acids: CASSFGPGTVNEKLFF. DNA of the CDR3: TGCGCCAGCAGCTTCGGCCCCGGGACAGTTAATGAAAAACTGTTTTTT.

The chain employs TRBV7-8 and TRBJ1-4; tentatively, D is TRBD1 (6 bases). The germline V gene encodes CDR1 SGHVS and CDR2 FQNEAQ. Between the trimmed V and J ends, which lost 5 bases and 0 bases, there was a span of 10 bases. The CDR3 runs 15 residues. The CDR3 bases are TGTGCCAGCAGCAGACGACAGGCAACTAATGAAAAACTGTTTTTT. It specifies CASSRRQATNEKLFF.

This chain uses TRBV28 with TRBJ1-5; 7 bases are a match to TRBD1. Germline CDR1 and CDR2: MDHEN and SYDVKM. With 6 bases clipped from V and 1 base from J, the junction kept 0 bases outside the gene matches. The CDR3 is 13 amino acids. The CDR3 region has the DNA TGTGCCAGCAGGACAGGGAGCAATCAGCCCCAGCATTTT. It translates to CASRTGSNQPQHF.

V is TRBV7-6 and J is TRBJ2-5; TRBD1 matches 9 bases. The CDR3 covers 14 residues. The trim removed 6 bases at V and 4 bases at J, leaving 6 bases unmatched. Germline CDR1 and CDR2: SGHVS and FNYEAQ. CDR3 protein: CASRPQGAGETQYF. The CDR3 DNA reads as TGTGCCAGCAGACCACAGGGGGCGGGAGAGACCCAGTACTTC.

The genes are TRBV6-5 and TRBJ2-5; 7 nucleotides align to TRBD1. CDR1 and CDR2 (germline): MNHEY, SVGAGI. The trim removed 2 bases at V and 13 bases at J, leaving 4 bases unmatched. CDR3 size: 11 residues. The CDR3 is CASSYGTVRYF. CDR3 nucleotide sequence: TGTGCCAGCAGTTACGGGACAGTACGGTACTTC.

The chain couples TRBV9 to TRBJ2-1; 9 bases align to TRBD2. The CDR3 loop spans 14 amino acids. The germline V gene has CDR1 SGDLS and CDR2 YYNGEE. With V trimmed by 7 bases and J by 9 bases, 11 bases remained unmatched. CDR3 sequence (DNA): TGTGCCAGCGGATCGAATAGCGGGAGAACTGAGCAGTTCTTC. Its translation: CASGSNSGRTEQFF.

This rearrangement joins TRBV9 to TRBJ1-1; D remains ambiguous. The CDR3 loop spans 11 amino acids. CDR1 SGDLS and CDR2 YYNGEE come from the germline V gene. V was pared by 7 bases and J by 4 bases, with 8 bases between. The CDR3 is CASARGTEAFF. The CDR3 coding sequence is TGTGCCAGCGCCCGGGGCACTGAAGCTTTCTTT.

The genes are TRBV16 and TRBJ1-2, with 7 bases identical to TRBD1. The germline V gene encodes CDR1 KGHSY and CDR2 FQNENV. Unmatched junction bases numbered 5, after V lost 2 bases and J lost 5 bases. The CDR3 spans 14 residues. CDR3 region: CASSQARGTYGYTF. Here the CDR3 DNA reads TGTGCCAGCAGCCAAGCCAGGGGGACATATGGCTACACCTTC. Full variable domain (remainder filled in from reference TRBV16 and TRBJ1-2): GEEVAQTPKHLVRGEGQKAKLYCAPIKGHSYVFWYQQVLKNEFKFLISFQNENVFDETGMPKERFSAKCLPNSPCSLEIQATKLEDSAVYFCASSQARGTYGYTFGSGTRLTVV.

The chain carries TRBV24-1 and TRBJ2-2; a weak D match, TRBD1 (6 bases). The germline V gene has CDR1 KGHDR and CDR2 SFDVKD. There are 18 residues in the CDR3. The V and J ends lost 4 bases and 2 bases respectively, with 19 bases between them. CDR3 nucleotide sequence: TGTGCCACCAGTGACCCTCCACCTAGAGGGGGTAACACCGGGGAGCTGTTTTTT. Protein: CATSDPPPRGGNTGELFF.

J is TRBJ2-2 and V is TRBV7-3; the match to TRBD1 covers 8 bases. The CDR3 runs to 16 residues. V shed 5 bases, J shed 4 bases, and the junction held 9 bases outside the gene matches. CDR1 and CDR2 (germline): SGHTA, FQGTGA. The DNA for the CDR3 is TGTGCCAGCAGCCCGCGGACAGGGACAGGCACCGGGGAGCTGTTTTTT. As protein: CASSPRTGTGTGELFF.

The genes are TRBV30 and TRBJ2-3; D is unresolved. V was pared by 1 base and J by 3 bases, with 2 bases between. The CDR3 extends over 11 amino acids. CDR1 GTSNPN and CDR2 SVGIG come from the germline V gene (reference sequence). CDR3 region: CAWSATDTQYF. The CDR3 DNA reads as TGTGCCTGGAGTGCAACAGATACGCAGTATTTT. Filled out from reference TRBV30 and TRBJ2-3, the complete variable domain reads SQTIHQWPATLVQPVGSPLSLECTVEGTSNPNLYWYRQAAGRGLQLLFYSVGIGQISSEVPQNLSASRPQDRQFILSSKKLLLSDSGFYLCAWSATDTQYFGPGTRLTVL.

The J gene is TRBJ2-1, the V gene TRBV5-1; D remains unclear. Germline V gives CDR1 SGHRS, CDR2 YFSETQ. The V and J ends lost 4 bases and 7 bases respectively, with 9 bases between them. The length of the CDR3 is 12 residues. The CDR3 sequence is CASSLQLNEQFF. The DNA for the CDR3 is TGCGCCAGCAGCCTACAGTTAAATGAGCAGTTCTTC.

Written as DNA, the CDR3 is TGTGCCAGCAGCTTTGGGCTAACCACCGAGCAGTACTTC. Protein sequence: CASSFGLTTEQYF. This chain links TRBV11-2 with TRBJ2-7; D is ambiguous. Per the germline V gene, CDR1 is SGHAT and CDR2 is FQNNGV. The V end was cut by 3 bases, the J end by 6 bases, with 12 bases between. This CDR3 has 13 amino acids.

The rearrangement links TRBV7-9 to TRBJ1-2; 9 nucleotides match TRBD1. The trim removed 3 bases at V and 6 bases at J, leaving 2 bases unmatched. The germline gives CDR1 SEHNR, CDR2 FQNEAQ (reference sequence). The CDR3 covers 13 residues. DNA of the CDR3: TGTGCCAGCAGCTTCGGGACAGGGCATGGCTACACCTTC. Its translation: CASSFGTGHGYTF.

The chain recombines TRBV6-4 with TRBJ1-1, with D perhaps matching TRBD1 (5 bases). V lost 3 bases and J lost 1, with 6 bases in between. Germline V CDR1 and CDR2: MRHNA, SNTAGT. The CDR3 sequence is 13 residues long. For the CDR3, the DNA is TGTGCCAGCAGTGAGCAGGGGAACACTGAAGCTTTCTTT. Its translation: CASSEQGNTEAFF.

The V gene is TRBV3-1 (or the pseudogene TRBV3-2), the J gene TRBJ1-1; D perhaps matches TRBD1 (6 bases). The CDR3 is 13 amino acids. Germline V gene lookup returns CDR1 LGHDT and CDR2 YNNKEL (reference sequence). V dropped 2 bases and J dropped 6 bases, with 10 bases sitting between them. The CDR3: CASSQRQESEAFF. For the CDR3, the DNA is TGTGCCAGCAGCCAAAGACAGGAGTCTGAAGCTTTCTTT.

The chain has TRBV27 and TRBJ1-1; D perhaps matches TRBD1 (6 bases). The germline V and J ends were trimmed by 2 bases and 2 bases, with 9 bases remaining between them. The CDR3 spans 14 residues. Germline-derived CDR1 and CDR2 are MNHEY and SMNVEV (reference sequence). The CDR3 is CASSLRQANTEAFF. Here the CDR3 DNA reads TGTGCCAGCAGTTTACGACAGGCTAACACTGAAGCTTTCTTT.